These T cell receptor beta chains were read from a single sample in a study of blood T cells in healthy people across ages. TCRdb reprocessed the 5' RACE reads with MiXCR, giving one entry per CDR3 protein. The sample yields hundreds of thousands of distinct CDR3 sequences, less than 35% seen once. The specimen sequenced was blood. All receptors come from an elderly woman in good health. Both conserved end residues are part of each CDR3. Fields, in order: D gene, clone size, J gene, V gene, CDR3 DNA, CDR3 protein. The D gene is left open where the match is weak. Some rows have no size entry. The others give once, few or many, or a class for an expanded clone.

D: TRBD1; size: many; J: TRBJ2-7; V: TRBV7-8; DNA: TGTGCCAGCAGCTTAGGTTTACCAGGGGGCGGTTACGAGCAGTACTTC; CDR3: CASSLGLPGGGYEQYF
D: NA; size: few; J: TRBJ2-7; V: TRBV3-1; DNA: TGTGCCAGCAGCCAAAACCCGACTAAAGGAGTCGAGCAGTACTTC; CDR3: CASSQNPTKGVEQYF
D: NA; size: many; J: TRBJ1-2; V: TRBV9; DNA: TGTGCCAGCAGCCCCCACCGGGGGGAACAGAAAAGCTATGGCTACACCTTC; CDR3: CASSPHRGEQKSYGYTF
D: NA; size: NA; J: TRBJ2-1; V: TRBV7-2; DNA: TGTACCAGCAGCTTAGTCCGGGAGACCCAGTTCTTC; CDR3: CTSSLVRETQFF
D: NA; size: NA; J: TRBJ1-2; V: TRBV19; DNA: TGTGCCAGTAGGCTGGACGGAGACTATGGCTACACCTTC; CDR3: CASRLDGDYGYTF
D: TRBD1; size: many; J: TRBJ1-6; V: TRBV12-3/TRBV12-4; DNA: TGTGCCAGCAGTTCTTCCGGGACAGGAAATTCACCCCTCCACTTT; CDR3: CASSSSGTGNSPLHF
D: TRBD2; size: NA; J: TRBJ2-1; V: TRBV11-2; DNA: TGTGCCAGCAGCTTAAGAGCGGGAATGTCCTACAATGAGCAGTTCTTC; CDR3: CASSLRAGMSYNEQFF
D: NA; size: many; J: TRBJ2-1; V: TRBV5-1; DNA: TGCGCCAGCAGCTTGGAAGGTCCGAACAATGAGCAGTTCTTC; CDR3: CASSLEGPNNEQFF
D: TRBD2; size: NA; J: TRBJ2-7; V: TRBV7-2; DNA: TGTGCCAGCACCCCGGGACTAGCCTCCTACGAGCAGTACTTC; CDR3: CASTPGLASYEQYF
D: TRBD1; size: NA; J: TRBJ2-6; V: TRBV30; DNA: TGTGCCTGGAGCAGGACAGGGGGCTCTGGGGCCAACGTCCTGACTTTC; CDR3: CAWSRTGGSGANVLTF
D: TRBD2; size: NA; J: TRBJ2-3; V: TRBV9; DNA: TGTGCCAGCAGCGTAAGGGGCGGGGGAAAACGCACAGATACGCAGTATTTT; CDR3: CASSVRGGGKRTDTQYF
D: TRBD2; size: NA; J: TRBJ2-1; V: TRBV20-1; DNA: TGCAGTGCTCTCCCTAGCGGGGGGGCCAATGAGCAGTTCTTC; CDR3: CSALPSGGANEQFF
D: NA; size: NA; J: TRBJ2-6; V: TRBV9; DNA: TGTGCCAGCAGCGTAGCGAGGGGATCTGGGGCCAACGTCCTGACTTTC; CDR3: CASSVARGSGANVLTF
D: NA; size: NA; J: TRBJ2-2; V: TRBV7-3; DNA: TGTGCCAGCAGCCTCGGTAGACCTAGGGGCGCCGGGGAGCTGTTTTTT; CDR3: CASSLGRPRGAGELFF
D: NA; size: NA; J: TRBJ2-3; V: TRBV5-1; DNA: TGCGCCAGCAGCTGGGCCGCGTACACAGATACGCAGTATTTT; CDR3: CASSWAAYTDTQYF
D: NA; size: many; J: TRBJ2-7; V: TRBV7-2; DNA: TGTGCCAGCAGCTTAGTGGTATTCGGCTACGAGCAGTACTTC; CDR3: CASSLVVFGYEQYF
D: NA; size: few; J: TRBJ2-5; V: TRBV30; DNA: TGTGCCTGGAGACAGGGGACGGGGGGCCTTCGGGAGACCCAGTACTTC; CDR3: CAWRQGTGGLRETQYF
D: NA; size: few; J: TRBJ1-1; V: TRBV7-9; DNA: TGTGCCAGCAGCGTGATGGGGGACACTGAAGCTTTCTTT; CDR3: CASSVMGDTEAFF
D: NA; size: NA; J: TRBJ1-5; V: TRBV5-1; DNA: TGCGCCAGCAGCTTTCCCGGGCATAGCAATCAGCCCCAGCATTTT; CDR3: CASSFPGHSNQPQHF
D: NA; size: many; J: TRBJ1-2; V: TRBV3-1; DNA: TGTGCCAGCAGCCAAGAAGGTTTGCGGGGTCGTGGCTATGGCTACACCTTC; CDR3: CASSQEGLRGRGYGYTF
D: NA; size: many; J: TRBJ2-7; V: TRBV20-1; DNA: TGCAGTGCTAGAGACAGGTACACGCCGGGGGACGAGCAGTACTTC; CDR3: CSARDRYTPGDEQYF
D: NA; size: NA; J: TRBJ1-5; V: TRBV9; DNA: TGTGCCAGCAGCGAGGGGGGGGCTATCAATCAGCCCCAGCATTTT; CDR3: CASSEGGAINQPQHF
D: NA; size: NA; J: TRBJ2-3; V: TRBV7-2; DNA: TGTGCCACTAGCGCGGTTTTCACAGATACGCAGTATTTT; CDR3: CATSAVFTDTQYF
D: NA; size: NA; J: TRBJ1-2; V: TRBV7-9; DNA: TGTGCCGGCAGCCCACCAGACAGATCCACCTATGGCTACACCTTC; CDR3: CAGSPPDRSTYGYTF
D: TRBD1; size: NA; J: TRBJ1-5; V: TRBV5-1; DNA: TGCGCCAGCAGCCCCGGGGACAGACTCAATCAGCCCCAGCATTTT; CDR3: CASSPGDRLNQPQHF
D: NA; size: NA; J: TRBJ2-5; V: TRBV21-1; DNA: TGTGCCAGCAGCAAAGCCCAGTCCAGGACGGATACCAAAGAGACCCAGTACTTC; CDR3: CASSKAQSRTDTKETQYF
D: TRBD1; size: NA; J: TRBJ1-4; V: TRBV27; DNA: TGTGCCAGCAGTCGACAGGGCACCTATGCAACTAATGAAAGACTGTTTTTT; CDR3: CASSRQGTYATNERLFF
D: NA; size: NA; J: TRBJ1-5; V: TRBV6-2/TRBV6-3; DNA: TGTGCCAGCACCCGAGGACAGTATAGCAATCAGCCCCAGCATTTT; CDR3: CASTRGQYSNQPQHF
D: NA; size: many; J: TRBJ1-5; V: TRBV15; DNA: TGTGCCACCAGCAGAGACCCAAGCTATAGCAATCAGCCCCAGCATTTT; CDR3: CATSRDPSYSNQPQHF
D: NA; size: NA; J: TRBJ1-1; V: TRBV3-1; DNA: TGTGCCAGCAGCCTGGGGACATCCAGCACTGAAGCTTTCTTT; CDR3: CASSLGTSSTEAFF
D: NA; size: NA; J: TRBJ2-5; V: TRBV20-1; DNA: TGCAGTGCTAGTGGACGTACGGACAGTCAAGAGACCCAGTACTTC; CDR3: CSASGRTDSQETQYF
D: NA; size: NA; J: TRBJ2-4; V: TRBV7-2; DNA: TGTGCCAGCAGCTTAGGGCAGAGTCTAGCCAAAAACATTCAGTACTTC; CDR3: CASSLGQSLAKNIQYF
D: NA; size: NA; J: TRBJ1-2; V: TRBV13; DNA: TGTGCCAGCAGCTTTGGGAAGACATATGGCTACACCTTC; CDR3: CASSFGKTYGYTF
D: TRBD2; size: many; J: TRBJ2-1; V: TRBV7-8; DNA: TGTGCCAGCAGCTTAGATAGCGGCCTAGCGGGCGCCTCGCAGTTCTTC; CDR3: CASSLDSGLAGASQFF
D: TRBD1; size: NA; J: TRBJ1-2; V: TRBV9; DNA: TGTGCCAGCAGCGCCGGGACAGGGGACGTGCCTTTGGACTACACCTTC; CDR3: CASSAGTGDVPLDYTF
D: NA; size: many; J: TRBJ2-5; V: TRBV30; DNA: TGTGCCTGGAGTGTAAGCGAGAAAGAGACCCAGTACTTC; CDR3: CAWSVSEKETQYF
D: NA; size: NA; J: TRBJ2-7; V: TRBV7-2; DNA: TGTGCCAGCAGCTTAGGGACAGTAAACTACGAGCAGTACTTC; CDR3: CASSLGTVNYEQYF
D: NA; size: NA; J: TRBJ2-5; V: TRBV20-1; DNA: TGCAGTGTATTTGGGATCCAAGAGACCCAGTACTTC; CDR3: CSVFGIQETQYF
D: NA; size: many; J: TRBJ1-6; V: TRBV27; DNA: TGTGCCAGCAGTTTAAAGGACGGCCAGTCTGCACGTTCACCCCTCCACTTT; CDR3: CASSLKDGQSARSPLHF